Listed here are 13 T cell receptor beta chains from one sample, sequenced in a study of radiotherapy plus CTLA-4 blockade in lung cancer. Using immunoSEQ multiplex PCR, the repertoire was profiled, and TCRdb retains in-frame clones only, with some absent. The sample has 55,000 to 70,000 clones, roughly 80% seen once; the top ten hold 16%. The source material was peripheral blood, sampled from a patient treated with radiotherapy plus ipilimumab. The receptors come from a human donor with non-small cell lung cancer who had a complete response to radiotherapy plus ipilimumab.

The V and J genes are TRBV10-2 and TRBJ2-7; 7 bases agree with TRBD1. Germline values: CDR1 WSHSY, CDR2 SAAADI. J lost 5 bases, V lost 6 bases, and 7 bases had no gene match. This CDR3 comprises 13 residues. CDR3 in DNA: TGCGCCAGCAGGTTATCCCAGGGGGACGAGCAGTACTTC. It is translated as CASRLSQGDEQYF.

This chain joins TRBV30 and TRBJ1-6; TRBD1 agrees at 9 bases. The CDR3 extends over 16 amino acids. The ends lost 5 bases at V and 6 bases at J; junction bases unmatched: 11. Germline V gene lookup returns CDR1 GTSNPN and CDR2 SVGIG (reference sequence). The CDR3 here is CAWGKSGTGINSPLHF. For the CDR3, the DNA is TGTGCCTGGGGGAAAAGTGGGACAGGGATTAATTCACCCCTCCACTTT.

The chain links TRBV5-1 to TRBJ2-2; 7 positions agree with TRBD1. Unmatched junction bases numbered 6, after V lost 4 bases and J lost 6 bases. The germline V gene has CDR1 SGHRS and CDR2 YFSETQ. This CDR3 contains 14 residues. The CDR3 bases are TGCGCCAGCAGCAAAGATGACAGGGCCGGGGAGCTGTTTTTT. It yields the protein CASSKDDRAGELFF.

The chain combines TRBV30 with TRBJ1-4; TRBD1 agrees at 8 bases. The CDR3 runs to 15 residues. Germline-derived CDR1 and CDR2 are GTSNPN and SVGIG (reference sequence). The junction had 5 bases not matched to a gene; V was cut back by 1 base and J by 4 bases. The CDR3 region has the DNA TGTGCCTGGAGTGCCGCAGGGGGCCTTAATGAAAAACTGTTTTTT. This codes for CAWSAAGGLNEKLFF.

This clone turned up a few times. V and J are TRBV18 and TRBJ2-1; 9 nucleotides align to TRBD2. CDR1 and CDR2 (germline): KGHSH, LQKENI. V was pared by 1 base and J by 6 bases, with 4 bases of the junction left unmatched. The CDR3 consists of 15 residues. The CDR3 loop is CASSPLAGAFNEQFF. CDR3 bases: TGTGCCAGCTCACCACTAGCGGGGGCATTCAATGAGCAGTTCTTC.

V gene TRBV4-3 combines with J gene TRBJ2-7, with a weak D call TRBD1 (6 bases). The V gene's germline CDR1 is LGHNA and CDR2 YSLEER. CDR3 length: 15 amino acids. The germline V and J ends were trimmed by 3 bases and 3 bases, with 15 bases remaining between them. CDR3 sequence reads: CASSQARDTLYEQYF. The CDR3 nucleotides are TGCGCCAGCAGCCAGGCCCGGGACACGCTCTACGAGCAGTACTTC.

The chain has TRBV28 and TRBJ1-1; a weak D match, TRBD1 (6 bases). This CDR3 spans 12 amino acids. V was clipped by 6 bases and J by 6 bases, with 11 bases between them. CDR1 is MDHEN and CDR2 is SYDVKM in the germline V gene. The chain's CDR3 is CASSTGYSEAFF. DNA for the CDR3: TGTGCCAGCAGCACAGGGTACTCTGAAGCTTTCTTT.

This chain connects TRBV2 to TRBJ1-2, with D perhaps matching TRBD1 (5 bases). Germline V gives CDR1 SNHLY, CDR2 FYNNEI. V dropped 2 bases and J dropped 6 bases, with 7 bases sitting between them. The CDR3 has 12 amino acids. Here the CDR3 reads CASSEQGNGYTF. CDR3 DNA sequence: TGTGCCAGCAGTGAACAGGGAAATGGCTACACCTTC.

This clone was counted between two and nine times. V and J are TRBV19 and TRBJ1-4; the match to TRBD1 covers 10 bases. The CDR3 consists of 16 residues. V trimming: 9 bases; J trimming: 7 bases; junction bases outside the gene matches: 14. Germline V lookup: CDR1 LNHDA, CDR2 SQIVND (reference sequence). The CDR3 DNA reads as TGTGCCAGCCGTGCCGGGACAGGGGCCAATTTTGAAAAACTGTTTTTT. Translating it yields CASRAGTGANFEKLFF.

J is TRBJ2-2 and V is TRBV11-3; tentatively, D is TRBD2 (7 bases). Looked up from germline, CDR1 is SGHNT and CDR2 is YENEEA. The CDR3 is 20 residues long. The germline V and J ends were trimmed by 6 bases and 1 base, with 27 bases remaining between them. This CDR3 reads CASRMGGGRSRMLNTGELFF. In nucleotides, the CDR3 is TGTGCCAGCAGAATGGGGGGCGGGAGATCACGAATGCTGAACACCGGGGAGCTGTTTTTT.

This chain joins TRBV7-9 and TRBJ1-1; weak D call: TRBD1 (6 bases). The CDR3 runs 14 residues. Germline CDR1 and CDR2: SEHNR and FQNEAQ (reference sequence). Trimming shortened V by 5 bases and J by 7 bases, and 17 bases separated the two germline ends. The CDR3 loop reads CASSPSWGRGEAFF. CDR3 bases: TGTGCCAGCAGCCCCAGCTGGGGGCGCGGTGAAGCTTTCTTT. The full variable domain, with the rest looked up from reference TRBV7-9 and TRBJ1-1, is DTGVSQNPRHKITKRGQNVTFRCDPISEHNRLYWYRQTLGQGPEFLTYFQNEAQLEKSRLLSDRFSAERPKGSFSTLEIQRTEQGDSAMYLCASSPSWGRGEAFFGQGTRLTVV.

This clone has only a few counts. The V and J genes are TRBV18 and TRBJ2-1, with TRBD2 matching over 8 bases. Germline V CDR1 and CDR2: KGHSH, LQKENI. V dropped 4 bases and J dropped 7; count of bases not matched to a gene: 9. CDR3 length: 15 amino acids. In DNA form, the CDR3 reads TGTGCCAGCTCACTCCCCGGGACTAGTAGGAATGAGCAGTTCTTC. It translates to CASSLPGTSRNEQFF.

The chain uses TRBV6-1 and TRBJ2-5, with 11 bases lining up with TRBD2. This CDR3 is built from 14 residues. Germline CDR1 and CDR2: MNHNS and SASEGT. Trimming at V came to 1 base and at J to 5 bases, leaving 0 bases not matched to a gene. Here the CDR3 DNA reads TGTGCCAGCAGTGAAGGGACTAGCGGGGAGACCCAGTACTTC. Translation gives CASSEGTSGETQYF.